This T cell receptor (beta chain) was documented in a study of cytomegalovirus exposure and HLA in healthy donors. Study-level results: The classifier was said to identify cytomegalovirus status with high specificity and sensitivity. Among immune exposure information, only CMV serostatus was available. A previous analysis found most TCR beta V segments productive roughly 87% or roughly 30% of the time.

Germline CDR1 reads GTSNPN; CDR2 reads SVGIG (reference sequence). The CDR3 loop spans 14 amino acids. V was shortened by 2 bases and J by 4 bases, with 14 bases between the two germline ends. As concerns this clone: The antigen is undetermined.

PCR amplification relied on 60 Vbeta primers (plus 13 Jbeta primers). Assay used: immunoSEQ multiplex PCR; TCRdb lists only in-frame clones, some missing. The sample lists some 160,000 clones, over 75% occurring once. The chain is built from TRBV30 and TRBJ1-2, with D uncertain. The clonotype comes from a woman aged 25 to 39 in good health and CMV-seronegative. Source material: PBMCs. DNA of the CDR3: TGTGCCTGGAGTCTGAGTGGAGAACCCTATGGCTACACCTTC. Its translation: CAWSLSGEPYGYTF.